The clone carrying this TCR beta chain was recorded once. No antigen is known for it. These data come from a study of OX40 agonist ivuxolimab in advanced cancers. Study information: Partial responses, seen in three patients, involved one hepatocellular carcinoma and two cutaneous melanomas.

Study results and limitations: CD4+ T cells averaged fewer expanded clones than CD8+ T cells.

Sequencing used immunoSEQ multiplex PCR; TCRdb keeps in-frame clones, though not all of them. In the table there are about 42,000 clones, 70% to 85% of which are singletons. The CDR3 runs 15 residues. Germline lookup yields CDR1 SGHAT and CDR2 FQDESV (reference sequence). V was pared by 5 bases and J by 3 bases, with 11 bases between. The chain couples TRBV11-1 to TRBJ2-6; TRBD2 is a possible D gene (6 bases). The TCR originated in an adult with an advanced solid tumor such as melanoma, head and neck, liver or kidney cancer. The sample was CD4+ or CD8+ T cells sorted from blood, taken in a trial of the OX40 agonist ivuxolimab. CDR3: CASSPGVVGANVLTF. The CDR3, as DNA: TGTGCCAGCAGCCCGGGAGTAGTTGGGGCCAACGTCCTGACTTTC.